The clone carrying this T cell receptor beta chain was observed a handful of times. This sample was included in a study of blood T cell repertoires in COVID-19. Sequenced by immunoSEQ multiplex PCR; TCRdb stores in-frame clones only, minus some. Seen here are roughly 74,000 clones, roughly 88% observed once, and the top ten hold less than 3%. The V end was cut by 3 bases, the J end by 8 bases, with 11 bases between. Germline CDR1 and CDR2: SGHRS and YFSETQ. The CDR3 runs 13 residues. Material for sequencing was peripheral blood. The TCR was taken from a man between 65 and 85 years old with active or convalescent COVID-19. This chain connects TRBV5-1 to TRBJ2-2, with D maybe TRBD1 (6 bases). The CDR3 sequence: CASSSRTAGELFF. The DNA for the CDR3 is TGCGCCAGCAGCTCCAGGACAGCGGGGGAGCTGTTTTTT.